This T cell receptor (beta chain) was sequenced during a study of blood T cell repertoires in COVID-19. TCRdb's copy holds only in-frame clones and misses some; the assay was immunoSEQ multiplex PCR. Among 30,000 or so clones listed, more than 80% were seen once. Germline V gives CDR1 MDHEN, CDR2 SYDVKM. The CDR3 length is 18 residues. The ends lost 5 bases at V and 5 bases at J; junction bases unmatched: 10. Sample: peripheral blood. V usage is TRBV28 and J usage is TRBJ2-1, with 15 positions matching TRBD2. This receptor was obtained from a woman in her forties with active or convalescent COVID-19. In nucleotides, the CDR3 is TGTGCCAGCAGTCTCGGACTAGCGGGAGGGCCAGGTCACAATGAGCAGTTCTTC. Translating gives CASSLGLAGGPGHNEQFF.